This TCR beta chain was recorded in a study of cytomegalovirus exposure and HLA in healthy donors. Findings of the study overall: The dataset shows that most TCR sequences were rare, while some public TCRs occurred in many donors.

About this clone: Its antigen is unknown.

The ends lost 4 bases at V and 7 bases at J; junction bases unmatched: 7. Germline V CDR1 and CDR2: MNHEY, SVGAGI. CDR3 length: 14 residues. Using immunoSEQ multiplex PCR, the repertoire was profiled, and TCRdb retains in-frame clones only, with some absent. Seen here are some 330,000 clones, roughly 89% observed once, and the top ten hold about 0.8%. The chain carries TRBV6-5 and TRBJ2-7; 10 bases are shared with TRBD2. The source is a woman aged 18 to 35 in good health and CMV-seronegative. Sequences were obtained from PBMCs. The CDR3 loop is CASSSSGRRGEQYF. CDR3 bases: TGTGCCAGCAGTTCTAGCGGGAGACGGGGTGAGCAGTACTTC.